Following are 30 T cell receptor beta chains from one sample sequenced in a study of shared clonotypes between healthy human individuals. Here immunoSEQ multiplex PCR was the method, and the copy in TCRdb shows in-frame clones only, minus some. The data show some 2,000,000 clones, 85% to 95% seen once. Specimen: naive CD4+ T cells sorted from blood. Subset given: CD45RA+ positively selected. The receptors stem from a young man in good health.

This chain uses TRBV7-6 with TRBJ2-6, with D unresolved. Trimming stripped 5 bases from V and 3 bases from J, with 20 bases between. Germline loops: CDR1 SGHVS, CDR2 FNYEAQ. The CDR3 covers 18 residues. This CDR3 reads CASSLPPGPLGGANVLTF. The DNA for the CDR3 is TGTGCCAGCAGCCTACCCCCGGGCCCCTTAGGTGGGGCCAACGTCCTGACTTTC. Looking up the rest from reference TRBV7-6 and TRBJ2-6 gives the full variable domain: GAGVSQSPRYKVTKRGQDVALRCDPISGHVSLYWYRQALGQGPEFLTYFNYEAQQDKSGLPNDRFSAERPEGSISTLTIQRTEQRDSAMYRCASSLPPGPLGGANVLTFGAGSRLTVL.

The V call is TRBV11-2, the J call TRBJ2-3; D is perhaps TRBD1 (5 bases). V gave up 2 bases and J gave up 2 bases, with 20 bases separating them. This CDR3 contains 18 residues. Germline CDR1 is SGHAT and CDR2 is FQNNGV. This CDR3 is CASSLFPPLTVLTDTQYF. In DNA form, the CDR3 reads TGTGCCAGCAGCTTATTCCCCCCTTTGACAGTACTCACAGATACGCAGTATTTT.

The chain employs TRBV5-4 and TRBJ1-2; TRBD1 agrees at 8 bases. Germline CDR1 and CDR2: SGHNT and YYREEE (reference sequence). The CDR3 extends over 14 amino acids. V shed 0 bases and J 3 bases; nucleotides not matched to a gene: 1. In DNA, the CDR3 is TGTGCCAGCAGCTTGGACAGGGGGGACTATGGCTACACCTTC. This gives the protein CASSLDRGDYGYTF.

This chain uses TRBV12-5 with TRBJ2-7, with 7 bases that match TRBD2. The CDR3 runs to 17 residues. Trimming removed 1 base from V and 4 bases from J; junction bases left unmatched: 13. Germline V gene sequence: CDR1 LGHNT, CDR2 FRNRAP. DNA for the CDR3: TGTGCTAGTGGTTTGGCCGTGTTAGGCGGGAGTAGGTACGAGCAGTACTTC. Its translation is CASGLAVLGGSRYEQYF.

Here the CDR3 reads CAWSPTGQGGNEQYF. CDR3 in DNA: TGTGCCTGGAGTCCGACGGGACAGGGAGGGAACGAGCAGTACTTC. The chain joins TRBV30 to TRBJ2-7, with 9 bases lining up with TRBD1. V dropped 2 bases and J dropped 5; count of bases not matched to a gene: 10. The length of the CDR3 is 15 residues. The V gene's germline CDR1 is GTSNPN and CDR2 SVGIG (reference sequence).

CDR3 DNA: TGTGCCAGCAGTTTTGATGCAGCTCTCAATGAGCAGTTCTTC. Encoded protein: CASSFDAALNEQFF. The chain has TRBV28 and TRBJ2-1, with no clear D. CDR1 and CDR2 (germline): MDHEN, SYDVKM. The CDR3 totals 14 residues. The germline V and J ends were trimmed by 3 bases and 6 bases, with 12 bases remaining between them.

The chain employs TRBV29-1 and TRBJ1-2; D call uncertain. The CDR3 extends over 11 amino acids. Germline loops: CDR1 SQVTM, CDR2 ANQGSEA. V was trimmed by 4 bases and J by 7 bases, leaving 10 bases between them. CDR3 sequence reads: CSVGQDTGYTF. The CDR3 DNA reads as TGCAGCGTTGGGCAGGATACTGGCTACACCTTC.

This rearrangement joins TRBV28 to TRBJ2-7, with 11 bases matching TRBD2. Per the germline V gene, CDR1 is MDHEN and CDR2 is SYDVKM. Trimming at V came to 5 bases and at J to 7 bases, leaving 10 bases not matched to a gene. The length of the CDR3 is 15 residues. CDR3 bases: TGTGCCAGCAGTCTGACTAGCGGGAACTGGGGTGAGCAGTACTTC. Translation: CASSLTSGNWGEQYF.

Worth noting for this clone: Other nucleotide sequences from this sample produce the same CDR3. This rearrangement joins TRBV7-2 to TRBJ2-5; D unclear. CDR3 size: 14 residues. Germline V gene lookup returns CDR1 SGHTA and CDR2 FQGNSA. V lost 1 base and J 5 bases, leaving 11 bases between the germline ends. The DNA of the CDR3 is TGTGCCAGCAGCTTAGGACTCGCTGGGGAGACCCAGTACTTC. Translation gives CASSLGLAGETQYF.

This rearrangement joins TRBV29-1 to TRBJ2-5; the match to TRBD1 covers 10 bases. Germline V gene lookup returns CDR1 SQVTM and CDR2 ANQGSEA. V gave up 1 base and J gave up 5 bases; unmatched junction bases: 7. The length of the CDR3 is 15 residues. CDR3 loop: CSVEAGTGVLETQYF. The CDR3 DNA reads TGCAGCGTTGAAGCCGGGACAGGGGTGTTGGAGACCCAGTACTTC.

This clone was detected only once. The junction does not match germline at one end; this may be a read error. In DNA form, the CDR3 reads TGTGACAGCCGGCAGCCCCCCTACAATGAGCAGTTCTTC. Translation: CDSRQPPYNEQFF. The chain links TRBV6-5 to TRBJ2-1, with unresolved D. Germline lookup yields CDR1 MNHEY and CDR2 SVGAGI. This CDR3 is built from 13 residues.

This chain connects TRBV11-2 to TRBJ2-7; D is uncertain. The CDR3 is 15 amino acids. Germline CDR1 SGHAT, CDR2 FQNNGV. Trimming pared 0 bases from V and 4 bases from J, leaving 13 bases between. CDR3 coding DNA: TGTGCCAGCAGCTTAGATTCGAACTTGAGATACGAGCAGTACTTC. Translating gives CASSLDSNLRYEQYF. Together with reference TRBV11-2 and TRBJ2-7, the CDR3 gives the full variable domain: EAGVAQSPRYKIIEKRQSVAFWCNPISGHATLYWYQQILGQGPKLLIQFQNNGVVDDSQLPKDRFSAERLKGVDSTLKIQPAKLEDSAVYLCASSLDSNLRYEQYFGPGTRLTVT.

This clone occurred many times. As DNA, the CDR3 is TGTGCCAGCAGCTTTGGGACAGGGGACACCGGGGAGCTGTTTTTT. It yields the protein CASSFGTGDTGELFF. The chain couples TRBV12-1 to TRBJ2-2; the DNA was not used to check the table's D call, TRBD1. TRBV12-1 counts as a pseudogene. The length of the CDR3 is 15 residues.

As to this clone: Other DNA sequences in the same sample also yield this CDR3. This sequence joins TRBV5-1 and TRBJ2-6; D is unclear. The CDR3 totals 13 residues. Trimming cost V 2 bases and J 4 bases, with 4 bases left between them. Germline assignment: CDR1 SGHRS and CDR2 YFSETQ. The CDR3 here is CASSFAGANVLTF. CDR3 coding DNA: TGCGCCAGCAGCTTCGCCGGGGCCAACGTCCTGACTTTC.

This clone occurred once. This chain uses TRBV7-2 with TRBJ1-1; D gene uncertain. V was shortened by 4 bases and J by 0 bases, with 12 bases between the two germline ends. Germline V lookup: CDR1 SGHTA, CDR2 FQGNSA. The CDR3 sequence is 15 residues long. The CDR3 bases are TGTGCCAGCAGCTCCCAAACTTACATGAACACTGAAGCTTTCTTT. Its translation: CASSSQTYMNTEAFF.

This sequence joins TRBV5-5 and TRBJ2-7, with D tentatively TRBD1 or TRBD2 (5 bases each). The germline V gene has CDR1 SGHKS and CDR2 YYEKEE (reference sequence). V dropped 4 bases and J dropped 6 bases, with 23 bases sitting between them. This CDR3 comprises 16 residues. This CDR3 is CASSPPGSSITGEQYF. The CDR3 nucleotides are TGTGCCAGCAGCCCGCCGGGATCTAGCATTACAGGCGAGCAGTACTTC.

This chain links TRBV19 with TRBJ1-4, with D possibly being TRBD1 (6 bases). Germline-derived CDR1 and CDR2 are LNHDA and SQIVND (reference sequence). The CDR3 totals 15 residues. V lost 7 bases and J 7 bases, leaving 19 bases between the germline ends. The CDR3, as DNA: TGTGCCAGTATAGGATTAGGGGACAAAGGTGAAAAACTGTTTTTT. Its protein product is CASIGLGDKGEKLFF.

The sample holds one count of this clone. The chain has TRBV10-3 and TRBJ2-3; 13 positions agree with TRBD2. This CDR3 comprises 15 residues. Per germline, CDR1 ENHRY and CDR2 SYGVKD. The trim removed 11 bases at V and 0 bases at J, leaving 5 bases unmatched. The CDR3 nucleotides read TGTGCCGTACTAGCGGGAGGGCCTAGCACAGATACGCAGTATTTT. Translation gives CAVLAGGPSTDTQYF.

This clone has just a few counts. V gene TRBV11-2 combines with J gene TRBJ2-7; 9 nucleotides match TRBD1. The CDR3 totals 15 residues. CDR1 and CDR2 (germline): SGHAT, FQNNGV. With 5 bases clipped from V and 3 bases from J, the junction kept 8 bases outside the gene matches. CDR3 DNA: TGTGCCAGCAGCGCGCCCCGGGACAGGGTCTACGAGCAGTACTTC. It codes for CASSAPRDRVYEQYF.

The J gene is TRBJ2-3, the V gene TRBV4-3; 7 bases agree with TRBD1. Germline trimming cut 1 base from V and 2 bases from J; bases unmatched to any gene: 6. The CDR3 covers 16 residues. The germline V gene has CDR1 LGHNA and CDR2 YSLEER. In nucleotides, the CDR3 is TGCGCCAGCAGCCAAGCCCCCGACAGGGCCACAGATACGCAGTATTTT. Its translation: CASSQAPDRATDTQYF.

This clone came up once. V gene TRBV6-5 combines with J gene TRBJ1-1; D not certain. CDR3 length: 15 residues. Germline values: CDR1 MNHEY, CDR2 SVGAGI. V lost 0 bases and J lost 0, with 8 bases in between. The chain's CDR3 is CASSYSISLNTEAFF. The CDR3 coding sequence is TGTGCCAGCAGTTACTCGATAAGCCTGAACACTGAAGCTTTCTTT.

This chain uses TRBV6-1 with TRBJ1-1, with D possibly TRBD1 on 5 matching bases. The CDR3 runs 14 residues. V shed 6 bases and J shed 0 bases, with 11 bases lying between them. The V gene's germline CDR1 is MNHNS and CDR2 SASEGT. Here the CDR3 DNA reads TGTGCCAGCAGGGGACTCCTTATGAACACTGAAGCTTTCTTT. Encoded protein: CASRGLLMNTEAFF.

V is TRBV5-1 and J is TRBJ2-7; D perhaps matches TRBD1 (5 bases). This CDR3 contains 16 residues. Trimming left V 0 bases short and J 7 bases short, with 20 bases between. The germline V gene encodes CDR1 SGHRS and CDR2 YFSETQ. The CDR3: CASSLGGSSLLREQYF. The CDR3 nucleotides are TGCGCCAGCAGCTTGGGGGGCAGTTCGCTCCTTCGGGAGCAGTACTTC.

This clone occurred a few times. The chain combines TRBV28 with TRBJ1-4, with D hard to call. The germline V gene encodes CDR1 MDHEN and CDR2 SYDVKM. The CDR3 runs to 15 residues. V was pared by 11 bases and J by 0 bases, with 16 bases between. The CDR3 sequence is CASLTSLATNEKLFF. In DNA, the CDR3 is TGTGCCTCGTTGACAAGTCTCGCAACTAATGAAAAACTGTTTTTT.

The V gene is TRBV28, the J gene TRBJ1-2, with 8 bases matching TRBD1. The V gene's germline CDR1 is MDHEN and CDR2 SYDVKM. The CDR3 sequence is 15 residues long. V shed 2 bases, J shed 2 bases, and the junction held 4 bases outside the gene matches. The CDR3 coding sequence is TGTGCCAGCAGTTTACCAGGGGGCTCGAACTATGGCTACACCTTC. As protein: CASSLPGGSNYGYTF.

This sequence joins TRBV27 and TRBJ2-7, with 9 bases fitting TRBD1. V dropped 6 bases and J dropped 0; count of bases not matched to a gene: 9. Germline assignment: CDR1 MNHEY and CDR2 SMNVEV (reference sequence). CDR3 size: 16 residues. Here the CDR3 reads CASSTHRGLSSYEQYF. The CDR3, as DNA: TGTGCCAGCAGCACCCACAGGGGGCTGAGCTCCTACGAGCAGTACTTC.

The chain couples TRBV5-1 to TRBJ1-3; perhaps TRBD1 as D (6 bases). Germline values: CDR1 SGHRS, CDR2 YFSETQ. This CDR3 region has 16 residues. Trimming took off 0 bases at V and 1 base at J, with 11 bases between the two ends. The CDR3 protein is CASSLGTVTSGNTIYF. The CDR3 nucleotides read TGCGCCAGCAGCTTGGGGACAGTTACATCTGGAAACACCATATATTTT.

V is TRBV7-2 and J is TRBJ2-3, with D uncertain. The CDR3 totals 15 residues. The germline gives CDR1 SGHTA, CDR2 FQGNSA. V was clipped by 1 base and J by 7 bases, with 15 bases between them. The DNA for the CDR3 is TGTGCCAGCAGCTTAGGCATGATAGCTGGGTATACGCAGTATTTT. As protein: CASSLGMIAGYTQYF.

This clone showed up just a few times. The chain has TRBV28 and TRBJ1-1, with D possibly TRBD1 on 6 matching bases. This CDR3 contains 15 residues. From germline, CDR1 is MDHEN and CDR2 SYDVKM. The CDR3 DNA reads as TGTGCAGTCTTACCGGACCCCGGGGGCAACACTGAAGCTTTCTTT. Residues: CAVLPDPGGNTEAFF. The complete variable domain, with remaining parts taken from reference TRBV28 and TRBJ1-1, reads DVKVTQSSRYLVKRTGEKVFLECVQDMDHENMFWYRQDPGLGLRLIYFSYDVKMKEKGDIPEGYSVSREKKERFSLILESASTNQTSMYLCAVLPDPGGNTEAFFGQGTRLTVV.

There are a few counts of this clone. V is TRBV6-1 and J is TRBJ2-1; tentative D call: TRBD1 (5 bases). Trimming took off 5 bases at V and 0 bases at J, with 11 bases between the two ends. The CDR3 covers 15 residues. The germline gives CDR1 MNHNS, CDR2 SASEGT. CDR3 protein: CASSPTVFSYNEQFF. The DNA of the CDR3 is TGTGCCAGCAGTCCGACAGTGTTCTCCTACAATGAGCAGTTCTTC.